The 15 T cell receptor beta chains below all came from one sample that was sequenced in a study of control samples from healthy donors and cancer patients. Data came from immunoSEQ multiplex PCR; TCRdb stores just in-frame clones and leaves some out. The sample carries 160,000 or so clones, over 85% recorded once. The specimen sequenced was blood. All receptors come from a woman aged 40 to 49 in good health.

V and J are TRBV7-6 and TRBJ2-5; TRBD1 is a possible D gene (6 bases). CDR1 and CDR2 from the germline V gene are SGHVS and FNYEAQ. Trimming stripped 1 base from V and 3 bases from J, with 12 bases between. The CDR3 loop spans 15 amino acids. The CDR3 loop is CASSLGWTVEETQYF. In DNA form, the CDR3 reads TGTGCCAGCAGCTTAGGATGGACAGTAGAAGAGACCCAGTACTTC.

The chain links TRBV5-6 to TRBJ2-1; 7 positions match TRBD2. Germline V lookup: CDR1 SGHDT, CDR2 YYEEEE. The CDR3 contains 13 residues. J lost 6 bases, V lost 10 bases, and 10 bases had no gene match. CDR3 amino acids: CAAMILAVNEQFF. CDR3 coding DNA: TGTGCCGCGATGATCCTAGCGGTCAATGAGCAGTTCTTC.

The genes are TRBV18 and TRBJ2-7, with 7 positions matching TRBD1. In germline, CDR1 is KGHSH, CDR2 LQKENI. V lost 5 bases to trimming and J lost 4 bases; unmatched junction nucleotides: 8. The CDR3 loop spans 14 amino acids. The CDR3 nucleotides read TGTGCCAGCTCAGGGGACAGTGAGAGTTACGAGCAGTACTTC. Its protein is CASSGDSESYEQYF.

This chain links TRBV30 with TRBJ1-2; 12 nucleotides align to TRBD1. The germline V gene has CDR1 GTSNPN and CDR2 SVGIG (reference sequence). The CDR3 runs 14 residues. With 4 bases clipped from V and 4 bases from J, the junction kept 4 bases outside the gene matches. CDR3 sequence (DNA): TGTGCCTGGAAGGGACAGGGGGCATCCTATGGCTACACCTTC. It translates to CAWKGQGASYGYTF.

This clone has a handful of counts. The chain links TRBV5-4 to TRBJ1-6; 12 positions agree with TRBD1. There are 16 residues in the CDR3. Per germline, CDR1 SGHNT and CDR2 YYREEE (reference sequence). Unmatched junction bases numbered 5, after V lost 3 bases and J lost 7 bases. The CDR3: CASSWGTGGANSPLHF. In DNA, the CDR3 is TGTGCCAGCAGCTGGGGGACAGGGGGCGCGAATTCACCCCTCCACTTT.

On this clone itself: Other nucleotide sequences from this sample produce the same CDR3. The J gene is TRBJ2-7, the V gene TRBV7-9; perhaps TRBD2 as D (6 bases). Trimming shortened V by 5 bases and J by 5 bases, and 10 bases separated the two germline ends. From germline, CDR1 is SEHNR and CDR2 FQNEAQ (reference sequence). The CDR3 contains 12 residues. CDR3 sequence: CASSRRGDEQYF. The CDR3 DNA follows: TGTGCCAGCAGCCGCCGCGGGGACGAGCAGTACTTC.

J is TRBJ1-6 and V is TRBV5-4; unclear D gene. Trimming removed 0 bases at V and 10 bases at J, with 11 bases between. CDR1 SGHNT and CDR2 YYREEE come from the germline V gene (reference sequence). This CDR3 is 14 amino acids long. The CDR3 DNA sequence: TGTGCCAGCAGCTTGGATGGGATTGGGTCACCCCTCCACTTT. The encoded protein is CASSLDGIGSPLHF.

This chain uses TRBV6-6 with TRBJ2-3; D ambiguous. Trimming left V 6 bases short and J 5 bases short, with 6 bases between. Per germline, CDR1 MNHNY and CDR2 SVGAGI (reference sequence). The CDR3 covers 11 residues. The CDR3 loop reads CASRTEDTQYF. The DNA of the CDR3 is TGTGCCAGCAGGACGGAAGATACGCAGTATTTT.

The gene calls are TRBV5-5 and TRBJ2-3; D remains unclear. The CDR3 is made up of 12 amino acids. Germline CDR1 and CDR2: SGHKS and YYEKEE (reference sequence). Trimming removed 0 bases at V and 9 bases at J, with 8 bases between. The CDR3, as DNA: TGTGCCAGCAGCTTGGCCTCGGGCACGCAGTATTTT. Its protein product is CASSLASGTQYF.

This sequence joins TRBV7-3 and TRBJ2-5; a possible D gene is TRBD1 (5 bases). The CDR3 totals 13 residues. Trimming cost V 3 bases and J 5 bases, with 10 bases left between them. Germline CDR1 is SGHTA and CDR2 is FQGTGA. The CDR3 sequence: CASSLVRAETQYF. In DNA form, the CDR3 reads TGTGCCAGCAGCTTGGTCAGGGCGGAGACCCAGTACTTC.

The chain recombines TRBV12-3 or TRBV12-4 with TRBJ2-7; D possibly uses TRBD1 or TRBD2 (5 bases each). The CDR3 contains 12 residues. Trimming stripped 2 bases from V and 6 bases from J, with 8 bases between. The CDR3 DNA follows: TGTGCCAGCAGTTTACAGGGACCCGAGCAGTACTTC. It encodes CASSLQGPEQYF.

CDR3 residues: CAISEILAGGPGNEQFF. Written as DNA, the CDR3 is TGTGCCATCAGTGAAATCCTAGCGGGGGGGCCGGGCAATGAGCAGTTCTTC. The rearrangement links TRBV10-3 to TRBJ2-1; 12 bases are a match to TRBD2. The CDR3 runs to 17 residues. V gave up 3 bases and J gave up 6 bases; unmatched junction bases: 9. Germline CDR1 is ENHRY and CDR2 is SYGVKD.

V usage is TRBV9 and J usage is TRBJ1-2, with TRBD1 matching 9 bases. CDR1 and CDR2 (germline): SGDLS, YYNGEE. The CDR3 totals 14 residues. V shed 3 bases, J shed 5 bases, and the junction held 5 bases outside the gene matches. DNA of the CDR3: TGTGCCAGCAGCGGACAGGGGGAAGGTTATGGCTACACCTTC. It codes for CASSGQGEGYGYTF.

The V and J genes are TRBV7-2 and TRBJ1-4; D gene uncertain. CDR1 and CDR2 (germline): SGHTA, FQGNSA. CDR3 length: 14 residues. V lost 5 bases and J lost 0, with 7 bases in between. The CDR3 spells CASSPAATNEKLFF. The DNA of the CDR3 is TGTGCCAGCAGCCCGGCGGCAACTAATGAAAAACTGTTTTTT.

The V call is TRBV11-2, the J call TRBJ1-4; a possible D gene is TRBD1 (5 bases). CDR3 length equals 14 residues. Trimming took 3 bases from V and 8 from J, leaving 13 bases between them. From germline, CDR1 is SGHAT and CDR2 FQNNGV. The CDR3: CASSLGGTREKLFF. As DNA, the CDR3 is TGTGCCAGCAGCTTGGGGGGGACTAGGGAAAAACTGTTTTTT.